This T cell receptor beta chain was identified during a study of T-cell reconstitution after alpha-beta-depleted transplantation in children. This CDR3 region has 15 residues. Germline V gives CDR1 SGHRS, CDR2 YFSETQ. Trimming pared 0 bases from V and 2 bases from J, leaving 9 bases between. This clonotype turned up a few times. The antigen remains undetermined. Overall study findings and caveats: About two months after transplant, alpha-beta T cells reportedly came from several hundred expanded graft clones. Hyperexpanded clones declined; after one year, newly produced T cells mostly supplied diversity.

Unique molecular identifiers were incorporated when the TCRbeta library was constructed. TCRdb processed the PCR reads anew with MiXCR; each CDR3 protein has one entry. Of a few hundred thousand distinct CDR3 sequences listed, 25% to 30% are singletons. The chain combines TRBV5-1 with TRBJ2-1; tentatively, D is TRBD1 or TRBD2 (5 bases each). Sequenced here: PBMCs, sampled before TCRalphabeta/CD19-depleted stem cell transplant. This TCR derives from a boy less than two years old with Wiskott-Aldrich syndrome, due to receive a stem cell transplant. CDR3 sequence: CASSLERGPYNEQFF. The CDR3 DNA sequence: TGCGCCAGCAGCTTGGAAAGGGGACCCTACAATGAGCAGTTCTTC.